These 5 T cell receptor beta chains originate from one sample sequenced in a study of neoadjuvant anti-PD-1 for oral cavity cancer. The assay was immunoSEQ multiplex PCR, and TCRdb's table has in-frame clones only and misses some. The sample holds just over 65,000 clones; about 88% are singletons and the top ten take 3% to 3.5%. Time point defined: after neoadjuvant nivolumab, at surgical resection. This material consisted of PBMCs, taken after nivolumab (anti-PD-1) treatment. Source of these receptors: a person between 40 and 85 years old with oral cavity squamous cell carcinoma.

The rearrangement uses TRBV28 and TRBJ2-6; TRBD1 is a possible D gene (5 bases). Germline CDR1 and CDR2: MDHEN and SYDVKM. The CDR3 is made up of 16 amino acids. Trimming took off 4 bases at V and 4 bases at J, with 14 bases between the two ends. The CDR3 protein is CASSSPFGAGANVLTF. In nucleotides, the CDR3 is TGTGCCAGCAGTTCCCCGTTTGGGGCCGGGGCCAACGTCCTGACTTTC.

The gene calls are TRBV9 and TRBJ2-1, with no clear D. CDR3 size: 14 residues. From germline, CDR1 is SGDLS and CDR2 YYNGEE. V lost 1 base and J lost 6, with 11 bases in between. The CDR3 region is CASSVRLGSNEQFF. Here the CDR3 DNA reads TGTGCCAGCAGCGTACGACTTGGGTCCAATGAGCAGTTCTTC.

V usage is TRBV27 and J usage is TRBJ1-1; 7 nucleotides match TRBD1. CDR1 and CDR2 (germline): MNHEY, SMNVEV (reference sequence). The CDR3 is 14 residues long. The V gene end was trimmed by 2 bases and the J gene end by 5 bases; junction bases not matched to a gene: 5. The DNA for the CDR3 is TGTGCCAGCAGTTTAGAAAGGGGGCAGACTGAAGCTTTCTTT. Its protein is CASSLERGQTEAFF.

This chain connects TRBV4-2 to TRBJ1-1; D not resolved. CDR1 LGHNA and CDR2 YNFKEQ come from the germline V gene. With 5 bases removed from V and 3 bases from J, the gap between germline ends came to 13 bases. The CDR3 is 14 amino acids. The CDR3 loop reads CASSSALLDTEAFF. CDR3 sequence (DNA): TGTGCCAGCAGCTCTGCTCTCCTCGACACTGAAGCTTTCTTT.

The rearrangement joins TRBV6-4 to TRBJ1-1; unclear D gene. This CDR3 spans 13 amino acids. V dropped 3 bases and J dropped 7 bases, with 12 bases sitting between them. Germline V lookup: CDR1 MRHNA, CDR2 SNTAGT. CDR3 in DNA: TGTGCCAGCAGTGAAAGAGAAGGACTTGAAGCTTTCTTT. It yields the protein CASSEREGLEAFF.